This T cell receptor beta chain is drawn from a study of T-cell reconstitution after alpha-beta-depleted transplantation in children. General study findings and limits: Reportedly, roughly two months post-transplant, alpha-beta T cells arose from several hundred expanded graft clones. High day-60 TCRbeta diversity in some patients came from surviving recipient T cells and thymic progenitors. It was newly produced T cells that mostly accounted for T-cell counts and diversity one year after transplant.

The sample holds many counts of this clonotype. The antigen remains unidentified. Unique molecular identifiers were incorporated when the TCRbeta library was constructed. In TCRdb, the PCR reads were re-called with MiXCR into one record per CDR3 protein. The table lists 480,000 or so distinct CDR3 sequences, 10% to 13% of them singletons, with approximately 2% in the top ten. The CDR3 consists of 15 residues. V lost 3 bases to trimming and J lost 3 bases; unmatched junction nucleotides: 7. Per germline, CDR1 LGHDT and CDR2 YNNKEL (reference sequence). The sequenced sample was PBMCs, obtained before TCRalphabeta/CD19-depleted stem cell transplant. The TCR comes from a child aged 2-15 years with inherited bone marrow failure, due to receive a stem cell transplant. The chain couples TRBV3-1 to TRBJ2-7; 8 positions agree with TRBD1. This CDR3 is CASSHLSDRDYEQYF. The CDR3 region has the DNA TGTGCCAGCAGCCATCTTTCGGACAGGGACTACGAGCAGTACTTC.